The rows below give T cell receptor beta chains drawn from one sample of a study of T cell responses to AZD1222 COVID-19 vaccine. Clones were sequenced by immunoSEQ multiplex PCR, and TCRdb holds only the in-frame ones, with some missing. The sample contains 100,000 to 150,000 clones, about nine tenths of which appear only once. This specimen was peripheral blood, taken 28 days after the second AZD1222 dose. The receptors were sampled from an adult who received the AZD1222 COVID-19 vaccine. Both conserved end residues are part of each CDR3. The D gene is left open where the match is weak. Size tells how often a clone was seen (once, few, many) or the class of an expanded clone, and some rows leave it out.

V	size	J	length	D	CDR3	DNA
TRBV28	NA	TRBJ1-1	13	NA	CASDRQGNTEAFF	TGTGCCAGCGATAGGCAGGGGAACACTGAAGCTTTCTTT
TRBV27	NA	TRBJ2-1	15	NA	CASSLGKAFPDEQFF	TGTGCCAGCAGTTTAGGGAAAGCGTTCCCCGATGAGCAGTTCTTC
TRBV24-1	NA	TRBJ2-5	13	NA	CATLTSSQETQYF	TGTGCCACCCTTACTAGCTCCCAGGAGACCCAGTACTTC
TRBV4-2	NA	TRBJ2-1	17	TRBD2	CASSQGPSGRDGNEQFF	TGTGCCAGCAGCCAAGGACCTAGCGGGAGAGACGGCAATGAGCAGTTCTTC
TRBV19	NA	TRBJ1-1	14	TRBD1	CASSIRTGGTEAFF	TGTGCCAGTAGTATCAGGACAGGGGGGACTGAAGCTTTCTTT
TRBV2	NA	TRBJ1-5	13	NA	CASSENLNQPQHF	TGTGCCAGCAGTGAAAATCTAAATCAGCCCCAGCATTTT
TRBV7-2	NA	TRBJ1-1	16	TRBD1	CASSLHPNTGGTEAFF	TGTGCCAGCAGCTTACACCCAAACACAGGGGGAACTGAAGCTTTCTTT
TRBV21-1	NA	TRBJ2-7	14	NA	CASRLGTRSYEQYF	TGTGCCAGCAGATTAGGGACAAGGTCCTACGAGCAGTACTTC
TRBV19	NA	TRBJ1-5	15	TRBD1	CASSAGQGPGQPQHF	TGTGCCAGTAGTGCCGGACAGGGGCCGGGTCAGCCCCAGCATTTT
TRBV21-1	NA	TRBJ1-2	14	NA	CASSKPGQGQGYTF	TGTGCCAGCAGCAAGCCTGGACAGGGACAAGGCTACACCTTC
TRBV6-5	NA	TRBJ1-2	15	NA	CASSSVSTPNYGYTF	TGTGCCAGCAGCTCCGTTAGTACTCCTAACTATGGCTACACCTTC
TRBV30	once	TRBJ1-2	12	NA	CAWSTVNYGYTF	TGTGCCTGGAGCACAGTCAACTATGGCTACACCTTC
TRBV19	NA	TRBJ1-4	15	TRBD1	CASSTGRGRVEKLFF	TGTGCCAGTAGTACAGGCAGGGGGCGCGTTGAAAAACTGTTTTTT
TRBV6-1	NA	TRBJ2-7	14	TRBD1	CASSEMGDSYEQYF	TGTGCCAGCAGTGAAATGGGGGACAGCTACGAGCAGTACTTC
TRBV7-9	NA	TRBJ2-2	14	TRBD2	CASRTGGTTGELFF	TGTGCCAGCAGGACGGGGGGGACCACCGGGGAGCTGTTTTTT
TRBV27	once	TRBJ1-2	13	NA	CASSLGGDYGYTF	TGTGCCAGCAGTTTAGGGGGTGACTATGGCTACACCTTC
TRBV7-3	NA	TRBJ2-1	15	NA	CASSLVRGQLAEQFF	TGTGCCAGCAGCTTAGTTCGGGGACAATTGGCTGAGCAGTTCTTC
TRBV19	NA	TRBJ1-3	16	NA	CASSREREPSGNTIYF	TGTGCCAGTAGTCGAGAAAGGGAACCCTCTGGAAACACCATATATTTT
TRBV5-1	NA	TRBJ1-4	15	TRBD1	CASSAWGTENEKLFF	TGCGCCAGCAGCGCCTGGGGGACAGAGAATGAAAAACTGTTTTTT
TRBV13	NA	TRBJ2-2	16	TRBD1	CASSRDRGRGTGELFF	TGTGCCAGCAGCCGGGACAGGGGAAGGGGAACCGGGGAGCTGTTTTTT
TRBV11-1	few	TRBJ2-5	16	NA	CASSSRSGRLQETQYF	TGTGCCAGCAGCTCTCGGTCGGGAAGGCTACAAGAGACCCAGTACTTC